Presented here are 19 T cell receptor beta chains from one specimen sequenced in a study of blood T cell repertoires in COVID-19 (dated by TCRdb to about 2020). Receptor amplification or capture employed the immunoSEQ multiplex PCR assay. TCRdb took over this immuneACCESS table, retaining in-frame rearrangements with V and J assigned. Such tables are incomplete; in checked studies, under half of the missing clones stem from an unresolved V gene, and the remainder is unexplained. This sample holds roughly 170,000 clones; around 72% were observed only once. Under 3.5% of the sample belongs to the ten largest clones. The specimen was peripheral blood. The receptors stem from a woman older than 75 with acute or convalescent COVID-19.

The rearrangement uses TRBV5-1 and TRBJ2-1; D perhaps matches TRBD2 (6 bases). This CDR3 spans 14 amino acids. The germline V gene encodes CDR1 SGHRS and CDR2 YFSETQ. The ends were cut back, 4 bases at V and 3 bases at J, with 11 bases in the middle. Written as DNA, the CDR3 is TGCGCCAGCAGCGCGACTAGTGGCTACAATGAGCAGTTCTTC. It codes for CASSATSGYNEQFF.

This chain uses TRBV18 with TRBJ1-6, with 8 bases fitting TRBD1. Trimming at V came to 6 bases and at J to 7 bases, leaving 5 bases not matched to a gene. This CDR3 is 14 amino acids long. Germline V gives CDR1 KGHSH, CDR2 LQKENI. The DNA for the CDR3 is TGTGCCAGCTCGCTGACAGGGGTAAATTCACCCCTCCACTTT. It translates to CASSLTGVNSPLHF.

The J gene is TRBJ2-3, the V gene TRBV19, with 8 positions matching TRBD2. This CDR3 has 17 amino acids. Germline loops: CDR1 LNHDA, CDR2 SQIVND (reference sequence). V trimming: 5 bases; J trimming: 1 base; junction bases outside the gene matches: 11. The CDR3 loop reads CASSEGRGRRRTDTQYF. CDR3 DNA sequence: TGTGCCAGTAGTGAAGGGCGCGGGAGGCGTCGCACAGATACGCAGTATTTT. The complete variable domain, with remaining parts taken from reference TRBV19 and TRBJ2-3, reads DGGITQSPKYLFRKEGQNVTLSCEQNLNHDAMYWYRQDPGQGLRLIYYSQIVNDFQKGDIAEGYSVSREKKESFPLTVTSAQKNPTAFYLCASSEGRGRRRTDTQYFGPGTRLTVL.

This chain uses TRBV7-3 with TRBJ2-1, with 7 positions matching TRBD1. The V segment lost 4 bases and the J segment 3 bases; nucleotides outside the gene matches: 3. This CDR3 contains 14 residues. Germline values: CDR1 SGHTA, CDR2 FQGTGA. In nucleotides, the CDR3 is TGTGCCAGCAGCTCAGGGGGTGTCTACAATGAGCAGTTCTTC. This encodes CASSSGGVYNEQFF.

The chain employs TRBV28 and TRBJ2-7; D is perhaps TRBD1 (5 bases). This CDR3 comprises 15 residues. Trimming cost V 5 bases and J 5 bases, with 19 bases left between them. The germline gives CDR1 MDHEN, CDR2 SYDVKM. The CDR3 region has the DNA TGTGCCAGCAGTCCCCCCAGGGCTTGGGTCGACGAGCAGTACTTC. Translation gives CASSPPRAWVDEQYF.

The gene calls are TRBV5-1 and TRBJ2-2; no reliable D call. This CDR3 is built from 15 residues. The V and J ends lost 3 bases and 3 bases respectively, with 12 bases between them. Per germline, CDR1 SGHRS and CDR2 YFSETQ. The CDR3 is CASSSTGDHTGELFF. Written as DNA, the CDR3 is TGCGCCAGCAGCTCGACTGGAGACCACACCGGGGAGCTGTTTTTT.

The genes are TRBV28 and TRBJ1-2, with D tentatively TRBD1 (5 bases). V lost 4 bases to trimming and J lost 4 bases, with 10 bases between them. The CDR3 extends over 13 amino acids. Looked up from germline, CDR1 is MDHEN and CDR2 is SYDVKM. The CDR3 region is CASSWTGGYGYTF. The CDR3 bases are TGTGCCAGCAGTTGGACGGGGGGCTATGGCTACACCTTC.

V and J are TRBV9 and TRBJ2-1; 9 nucleotides agree with TRBD2. From germline, CDR1 is SGDLS and CDR2 YYNGEE. The CDR3 sequence is 16 residues long. V was pared by 4 bases and J by 5 bases, with 10 bases of the junction left unmatched. The CDR3 loop is CASSLTTSGPNNEQFF. The CDR3 bases are TGTGCCAGCAGCTTGACGACTAGCGGCCCCAACAATGAGCAGTTCTTC.

This clone appeared a single time. The chain uses TRBV2 and TRBJ1-1; D is undetermined. The V and J ends lost 1 base and 1 base respectively, with 10 bases between them. The CDR3 loop spans 15 amino acids. The germline CDR1 and CDR2 sequences are SNHLY and FYNNEI. The CDR3 DNA sequence: TGTGCCAGCAGTGAAGGGCAGCCGGGGAACACTGAAGCTTTCTTT. Protein: CASSEGQPGNTEAFF.

This clone has more than one count but fewer than ten. This rearrangement joins TRBV12-3 or TRBV12-4 to TRBJ1-2; D ambiguous. V dropped 5 bases and J dropped 6 bases, with 10 bases sitting between them. The CDR3 is 12 amino acids. In nucleotides, the CDR3 is TGTGCCAGCAGTCGTGAGGGCCATGGCTACACCTTC. Amino acids: CASSREGHGYTF.

The chain is built from TRBV12-3 or TRBV12-4 and TRBJ2-4, with TRBD2 as a possible D gene (5 bases). Trimming removed 6 bases from V and 4 bases from J, with 10 bases in between. The CDR3 sequence is 13 residues long. The CDR3 loop reads CASRSGLKNIQYF. The CDR3 DNA reads TGTGCCAGCAGGAGCGGCTTAAAAAACATTCAGTACTTC.

V gene TRBV4-1 combines with J gene TRBJ2-7, with TRBD1 matching 10 bases. The junction had 10 bases not matched to a gene; V was cut back by 0 bases and J by 8 bases. The CDR3 extends over 16 amino acids. Germline CDR1 MGHRA, CDR2 YSYEKL. The CDR3 DNA reads TGCGCCAGCAGCCAAGAGGGACAGGGGCGACATACGAAGCAGTACTTC. As protein: CASSQEGQGRHTKQYF.

The gene calls are TRBV9 and TRBJ2-3; a possible D gene is TRBD1 (5 bases). Germline V gene sequence: CDR1 SGDLS, CDR2 YYNGEE. The CDR3 extends over 14 amino acids. Trimming shortened V by 4 bases and J by 4 bases, and 13 bases separated the two germline ends. The CDR3, as DNA: TGTGCCAGCAGCTCACGACAGTTCCCAGATACGCAGTATTTT. Its protein product is CASSSRQFPDTQYF.

This clone turned up a few times. V usage is TRBV28 and J usage is TRBJ1-1; 8 bases are a match to TRBD1. CDR3 length: 14 amino acids. Germline lookup yields CDR1 MDHEN and CDR2 SYDVKM. The V and J ends lost 1 base and 10 bases, in that order; junction bases with no gene match: 8. DNA for the CDR3: TGTGCCAGCAGTTTATACCTACAGGGGGAAGGAGCTTTCTTT. As protein: CASSLYLQGEGAFF.

The chain uses TRBV6-6 and TRBJ1-6, with 7 bases fitting TRBD1. The CDR3 is made up of 15 amino acids. V gave up 6 bases and J gave up 0 bases; unmatched junction bases: 2. The germline gives CDR1 MNHNY, CDR2 SVGAGI (reference sequence). The CDR3 coding sequence is TGTGCCAGCAGCAGGGACAGCTCCTATAATTCACCCCTCCACTTT. This encodes CASSRDSSYNSPLHF.

Of note for this clone: A junction boundary mismatches the germline segment, possibly from a read error. V and J are TRBV5-5 and TRBJ2-5; 9 nucleotides align to TRBD2. This CDR3 has 15 residues. The V gene's germline CDR1 is SGHKS and CDR2 YYEKEE (reference sequence). The CDR3 DNA sequence: TGTGCCCGCAGCCGGCGGGGGGGGCTCCAAGAGACCCAGTACTTC. This sequence encodes CARSRRGGLQETQYF.

The chain employs TRBV6-5 and TRBJ2-7; tentatively, D is TRBD2 (5 bases). From germline, CDR1 is MNHEY and CDR2 SVGAGI. The germline V and J ends were trimmed by 0 bases and 3 bases, with 12 bases remaining between them. This CDR3 has 15 residues. Here the CDR3 reads CASSYSFFGDYEQYF. The DNA for the CDR3 is TGTGCCAGCAGTTACTCGTTTTTCGGGGACTACGAGCAGTACTTC.

The chain links TRBV28 to TRBJ1-1, with 10 bases fitting TRBD1. The germline V gene has CDR1 MDHEN and CDR2 SYDVKM. The CDR3 runs 13 residues. The ends lost 6 bases at V and 6 bases at J; junction bases unmatched: 4. The CDR3 region is CASSRQGASEAFF. The CDR3 region has the DNA TGTGCCAGCAGCCGACAGGGGGCTTCTGAAGCTTTCTTT.

This clone occurred once. V and J are TRBV5-6 and TRBJ2-7; 7 bases fit TRBD2. V lost 3 bases, J lost 2 bases, and 17 bases stayed unmatched. The CDR3 is 18 residues long. From germline, CDR1 is SGHDT and CDR2 YYEEEE. Written as DNA, the CDR3 is TGTGCCAGCAGCTCGTATTCCCCGGGACTACCCTTAGCCTACGAGCAGTACTTC. It is translated as CASSSYSPGLPLAYEQYF. The full variable domain, rest sourced from reference TRBV5-6 and TRBJ2-7, is DAGVTQSPTHLIKTRGQQVTLRCSPKSGHDTVSWYQQALGQGPQFIFQYYEEEERQRGNFPDRFSGHQFPNYSSELNVNALLLGDSALYLCASSSYSPGLPLAYEQYFGPGTRLTVT.